This T cell receptor beta chain came from a study of blood T cell repertoires in COVID-19 (TCRdb year 2020). About the investigation overall: Collaborator samples came from the United States, Italy and Spain and covered acute and convalescent phases of COVID-19. The dataset comprised deeply sampled blood TCRbeta repertoires from subjects exposed to, actively infected with, or recovered from COVID-19. Nearly every sample came with metadata listing a de-identified subject ID, COVID-19 status, age in years and sex. The material from the prospective study consisted of cDNA or gDNA derived from T cells, B-cell-depleted T cells, or PBMCs. Samples were obtained from the ongoing ImmuneRACE study (first 160 participants) and from 1,254 subjects provided by 6 global collaborators. Where available, HLA class I and class II types were obtained from metadata supplied by the sample provider rather than from assay-based typing. The repertoires were released in a freely available public database meant as a resource for research on the immune response to SARS-CoV-2.

TCRbeta CDR3 regions were amplified from genomic DNA using the immunoSEQ Assay, a bias-controlled multiplex PCR. As for the authors' bioinformatics: The number of nucleated cells in each sample was estimated from the amplification of reference gene primers within the assay. To quantify the absolute abundance of each unique TCRbeta CDR3 rearrangement, sequence reads were collapsed and filtered. For each sample, productive Simpson clonality was calculated by taking the square root of Simpson's diversity index across productive rearrangements. In its TCRdb copy, this immuneACCESS table keeps in-frame sequences only and misses some clones. Where compared with another copy, unresolved V genes explain less than half of these, and the others have no known cause. Clonal size and the V and J genes are those of that table, whereas D and trimming came from the DNA. Recorded for this sample are about 26,000 clones; around 90% of them occurred a single time. Around 2.7% of the sample is held by the ten biggest clonotypes.

Worth noting for this clone: The specificity of this receptor is unknown. The input lacks base qualities; no much larger clone sits a single base away.

What the study reported, not specific to this receptor: How much clinical and demographic metadata was included differed by source and by participant, and the metadata was provided uncurated.

Whole blood was collected in K2EDTA tubes by collaborating institutions according to the institutions' own protocols. Collaborator samples were shipped for TCRbeta analysis as frozen whole blood, isolated PBMCs, or DNA extracted from either sample type. From a lookup of the germline V gene, CDR1 and CDR2 are SGHRS and YFSETQ. V loses 2 bases, J loses 1 base, and the germline ends lie 11 bases apart. The CDR3 spans 15 residues, from the cysteine through the phenylalanine. Here the CDR3 DNA is all that survives: 45 bases in frame from base 1. The sequencing input was peripheral blood. The V and J segments used are TRBV5-1 and TRBJ2-3; the D gene identity is not certain. The receptor was isolated from a human donor in a cohort sampled during active COVID-19. DNA sequence: TGCGCCAGCAGCTTACAGTTCATAGGCACAGATACGCAGTATTTT. This gives the protein CASSLQFIGTDTQYF.